This T cell receptor beta chain comes out of a study of T cell responses to AZD1222 COVID-19 vaccine. At the level of the study: Second doses at about 4 or about 12 weeks were pooled. General observations from the study: Females outnumbered males among donors, who were mostly white British; clonal diversity was possibly underestimated. At baseline, seropositivity was found in only five or six AZD1222 recipients. Following two doses of AZD1222, Spike-specific TCR breadth and depth rose.

Sequencing was performed with immunoSEQ multiplex PCR; in TCRdb, only in-frame clones are kept and a portion is missing. The profile shows 150,000 to 200,000 clones, approximately 94% of them singletons. Details on this clone: Its antigen remains unidentified.

This sample comprised peripheral blood, obtained on day 0 of AZD1222 vaccination. The source of this sequence is an adult in good health.

The CDR3 here is CATSSGTGAIYGYTF. DNA of the CDR3: TGTGCCACCAGCAGTGGAACAGGGGCGATCTATGGCTACACCTTC. The chain carries TRBV15 and TRBJ1-2, with 7 nucleotides matching TRBD1. This CDR3 comprises 15 residues. Germline CDR1 and CDR2: LNHNV and YYDKDF (reference sequence). V trimming: 3 bases; J trimming: 4 bases; junction bases outside the gene matches: 8.